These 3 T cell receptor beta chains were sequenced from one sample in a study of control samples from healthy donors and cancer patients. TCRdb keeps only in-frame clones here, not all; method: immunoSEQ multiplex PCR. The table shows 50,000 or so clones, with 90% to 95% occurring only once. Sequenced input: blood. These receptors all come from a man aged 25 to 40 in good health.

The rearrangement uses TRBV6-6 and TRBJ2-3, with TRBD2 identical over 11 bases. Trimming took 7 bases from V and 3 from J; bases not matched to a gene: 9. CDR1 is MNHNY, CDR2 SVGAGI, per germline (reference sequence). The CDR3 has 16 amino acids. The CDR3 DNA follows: TGTGCCAGCACCCCACCGACTAGCGGGGTGACAGATACGCAGTATTTT. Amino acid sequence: CASTPPTSGVTDTQYF.

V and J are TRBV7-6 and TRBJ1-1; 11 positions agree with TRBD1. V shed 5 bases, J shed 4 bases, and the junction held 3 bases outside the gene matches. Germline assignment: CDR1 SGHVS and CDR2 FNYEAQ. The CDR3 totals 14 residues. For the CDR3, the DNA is TGTGCCAGCAGCCGGGACAGGGGGAGCACTGAAGCTTTCTTT. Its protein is CASSRDRGSTEAFF.

This chain's CDR3 is CASSLGGVGNQPQHF. Written as DNA, the CDR3 is TGTGCCAGCAGTTTAGGCGGGGTTGGGAATCAGCCCCAGCATTTT. V usage is TRBV27 and J usage is TRBJ1-5; D gene ambiguous. V shed 2 bases and J shed 4 bases, with 12 bases lying between them. The CDR3 loop spans 15 amino acids. CDR1 MNHEY and CDR2 SMNVEV come from the germline V gene (reference sequence).